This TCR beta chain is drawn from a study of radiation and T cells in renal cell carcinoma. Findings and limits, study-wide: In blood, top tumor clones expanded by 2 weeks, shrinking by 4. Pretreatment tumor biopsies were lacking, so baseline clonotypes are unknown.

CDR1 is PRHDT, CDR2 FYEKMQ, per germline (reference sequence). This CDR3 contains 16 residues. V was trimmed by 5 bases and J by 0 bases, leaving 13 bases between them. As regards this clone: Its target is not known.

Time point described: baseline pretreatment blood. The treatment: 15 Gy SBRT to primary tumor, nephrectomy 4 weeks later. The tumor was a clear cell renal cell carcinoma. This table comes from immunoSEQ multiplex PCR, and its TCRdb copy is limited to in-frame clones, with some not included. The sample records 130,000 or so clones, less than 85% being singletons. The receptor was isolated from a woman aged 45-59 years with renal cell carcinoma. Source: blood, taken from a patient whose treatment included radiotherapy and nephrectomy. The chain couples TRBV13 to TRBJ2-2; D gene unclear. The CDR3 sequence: CASSPKQKANTGELFF. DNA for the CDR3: TGTGCCAGCAGCCCAAAACAGAAGGCGAACACCGGGGAGCTGTTTTTT.